This TCR beta chain was identified in a study of siplizumab effects on memory and regulatory T cells. Study-wide findings and caveats: Alloreactive sequences that could be traced to unstimulated CD4+ memory cells showed a significant reduction under siplizumab.

The V gene end was trimmed by 0 bases and the J gene end by 8 bases; junction bases not matched to a gene: 18. Germline loops: CDR1 SGHDN, CDR2 FVKESK. The CDR3 extends over 20 amino acids. Assay: immunoSEQ multiplex PCR; the TCRdb copy retains only in-frame clones and omits some. The table includes approximately 100,000 clones, about nine tenths detected once. Notes on this clone: Its antigen is as yet unknown.

The chain combines TRBV14 with TRBJ2-1, with 11 nucleotides matching TRBD2. This TCR derives from a human donor in good health. The sequenced sample consisted of non-Treg CD4+ T cells sorted from blood. CDR3 protein: CASSQDPPWPLAGGFDEQFF. The DNA for the CDR3 is TGTGCCAGCAGCCAAGATCCCCCTTGGCCCCTAGCGGGGGGTTTTGATGAGCAGTTCTTC.